The 21 T cell receptor beta chains in this list originate from one sample, sequenced in a study of cytomegalovirus exposure and HLA in healthy donors. PCR amplification relied on 60 Vbeta primers (plus 13 Jbeta primers). Libraries were prepared by immunoSEQ multiplex PCR; TCRdb keeps only in-frame clonotypes and omits some of them. The table lists about 150,000 clones, 60% to 75% of them singletons. Sequencing was done on a sample of PBMCs. Receptor source: a man in his late teens or twenties in good health and CMV-seronegative.

V gene TRBV5-6 combines with J gene TRBJ1-3, with 7 bases identical to TRBD1. The V and J ends lost 6 bases and 0 bases, in that order; junction bases with no gene match: 6. The CDR3 contains 15 residues. The V gene's germline CDR1 is SGHDT and CDR2 YYEEEE. CDR3 sequence reads: CASTIQGPSGNTIYF. CDR3 in DNA: TGTGCCAGCACCATACAGGGGCCCTCTGGAAACACCATATATTTT.

This rearrangement joins TRBV5-1 to TRBJ2-5; D might be TRBD1 (6 bases). The CDR3 is 13 residues long. V dropped 1 base and J dropped 3 bases, with 7 bases sitting between them. In germline, CDR1 is SGHRS, CDR2 YFSETQ. The CDR3 is CASSLSGEETQYF. CDR3 DNA sequence: TGCGCCAGCAGCTTGTCAGGGGAAGAGACCCAGTACTTC. Full variable domain (rest looked up from reference TRBV5-1 and TRBJ2-5): KAGVTQTPRYLIKTRGQQVTLSCSPISGHRSVSWYQQTPGQGLQFLFEYFSETQRNKGNFPGRFSGRQFSNSRSEMNVSTLELGDSALYLCASSLSGEETQYFGPGTRLLVL.

The V gene is TRBV9, the J gene TRBJ2-3, with D maybe TRBD2 (5 bases). The germline V and J ends were trimmed by 3 bases and 6 bases, with 8 bases remaining between them. Germline V lookup: CDR1 SGDLS, CDR2 YYNGEE. This CDR3 has 12 residues. The CDR3 loop is CASSAPGDTQYF. Here the CDR3 DNA reads TGTGCCAGCAGCGCTCCGGGGGATACGCAGTATTTT.

J is TRBJ2-6 and V is TRBV30; D call uncertain. The CDR3 is 13 amino acids. The germline V gene has CDR1 GTSNPN and CDR2 SVGIG (reference sequence). V dropped 4 bases and J dropped 0 bases, with 4 bases sitting between them. The CDR3 sequence: CAWTISGANVLTF. In nucleotides, the CDR3 is TGTGCCTGGACAATCTCTGGGGCCAACGTCCTGACTTTC.

This chain joins TRBV28 and TRBJ1-3, with 9 bases matching TRBD1. V gave up 5 bases and J gave up 2 bases; unmatched junction bases: 7. In germline, CDR1 is MDHEN, CDR2 SYDVKM. CDR3 length: 16 amino acids. CDR3 amino acids: CASSPQDRGTGNTIYF. The CDR3 DNA sequence: TGTGCCAGCAGTCCCCAGGACAGGGGAACTGGAAACACCATATATTTT.

The chain links TRBV5-7 to TRBJ1-5; 9 bases fit TRBD1. TRBV5-7 is treated as an ORF (open reading frame) with a function not yet certain. V lost 2 bases to trimming and J lost 2 bases; unmatched junction nucleotides: 14. The CDR3 runs to 19 residues. The CDR3 here is CASSFHTGGLGGGNQPQHF. The CDR3 DNA sequence: TGTGCCAGCAGCTTCCATACAGGGGGCTTAGGGGGAGGCAATCAGCCCCAGCATTTT.

The chain carries TRBV10-3 and TRBJ1-1; D might be TRBD1 (5 bases). The length of the CDR3 is 19 residues. Trimming left V 6 bases short and J 5 bases short, with 31 bases between. CDR1 ENHRY and CDR2 SYGVKD come from the germline V gene. CDR3 DNA: TGTGCCATCAGGCTCGCAGGGTGGTGGGAAAAGGGAAAAATGACTGAAGCTTTCTTT. Translating it yields CAIRLAGWWEKGKMTEAFF.

The V gene is TRBV9, the J gene TRBJ1-3, with unresolved D. Germline V gene lookup returns CDR1 SGDLS and CDR2 YYNGEE. Trimming left V 0 bases short and J 1 base short, with 11 bases between. CDR3 length equals 16 residues. CDR3 sequence (DNA): TGTGCCAGCAGCGTAGTCGGGGATGGGTCTGGAAACACCATATATTTT. Translation gives CASSVVGDGSGNTIYF. Full variable domain (missing parts from reference TRBV9 and TRBJ1-3): DSGVTQTPKHLITATGQRVTLRCSPRSGDLSVYWYQQSLDQGLQFLIQYYNGEERAKGNILERFSAQQFPDLHSELNLSSLELGDSALYFCASSVVGDGSGNTIYFGEGSWLTVV.

The CDR3 DNA sequence: TGCGCCAGCAGTGTCAGTTGGAACACTGAAGCTTTCTTT. This encodes CASSVSWNTEAFF. The rearrangement uses TRBV10-2 and TRBJ1-1, with D uncertain. The CDR3 is 13 residues long. V was cut by 4 bases and J by 1 base, with 7 bases left in between. Per germline, CDR1 WSHSY and CDR2 SAAADI.

V usage is TRBV5-3 and J usage is TRBJ1-6, with a weak D call TRBD1 (6 bases). Being an ORF, TRBV5-3 has a function that is uncertain. The germline V and J ends were trimmed by 4 bases and 5 bases, with 22 bases remaining between them. This CDR3 has 18 residues. CDR3 DNA sequence: TGTGCCAGAAGCCGGGTCAGGGGCCGCGTGACAAATAATTCACCCCTCCACTTT. Translation gives CARSRVRGRVTNNSPLHF.

V and J are TRBV6-1 and TRBJ1-2; TRBD1 aligns across 9 bases. CDR1 is MNHNS, CDR2 SASEGT, per germline. The CDR3 has 15 amino acids. The V segment lost 3 bases and the J segment 4 bases; nucleotides outside the gene matches: 6. CDR3 amino acids: CASSEGTGSGYGYTF. CDR3 coding DNA: TGTGCCAGCAGTGAGGGGACAGGGTCTGGCTATGGCTACACCTTC.

Only a few counts were recorded for this clone. V and J are TRBV14 and TRBJ1-1; the D is unclear. The CDR3 totals 16 residues. Trimming left V 2 bases short and J 0 bases short, with 13 bases between. Germline-derived CDR1 and CDR2 are SGHDN and FVKESK. The CDR3 DNA reads as TGTGCCAGCAGCCAACGGTTTGGTGAGATGAACACTGAAGCTTTCTTT. Its translation is CASSQRFGEMNTEAFF.

J is TRBJ1-2 and V is TRBV19; 8 nucleotides match TRBD1. Germline CDR1 and CDR2: LNHDA and SQIVND (reference sequence). The V gene end was trimmed by 4 bases and the J gene end by 1 base; junction bases not matched to a gene: 5. The length of the CDR3 is 15 residues. The CDR3 DNA sequence: TGTGCCAGTAGTACCTGGACAGGGTATAACTATGGCTACACCTTC. It encodes CASSTWTGYNYGYTF.

Notes on this clone: Germline and junction disagree at one end, which may indicate a read error. The chain employs TRBV4-1 and TRBJ2-6; D is possibly TRBD1 (6 bases). Germline loops: CDR1 MGHRA, CDR2 YSYEKL. The CDR3 runs 19 residues. The CDR3 region has the DNA TGCGCCAGCAGCCAAGATGAACAGGGAGTGTTCTCTGGGGCCAACGGCCTGACTTTC. Protein product: CASSQDEQGVFSGANGLTF.

DNA for the CDR3: TGTGCCAGTAGTCCTTTTTCGGGGGGCTCCAAAAACATTCAGTACTTC. Amino acids: CASSPFSGGSKNIQYF. The chain combines TRBV19 with TRBJ2-4; possible D gene TRBD2, 7 bases. The germline gives CDR1 LNHDA, CDR2 SQIVND (reference sequence). The CDR3 has 16 residues. The V end was cut by 5 bases, the J end by 2 bases, with 16 bases between.

The chain recombines TRBV5-4 with TRBJ1-4; TRBD1 matches at 9 bases. This CDR3 comprises 17 residues. The V gene's germline CDR1 is SGHNT and CDR2 YYREEE (reference sequence). V shed 3 bases, J shed 8 bases, and the junction held 14 bases outside the gene matches. CDR3 residues: CASSSPPMGQGEEKLFF. In nucleotides, the CDR3 is TGTGCCAGCAGCTCACCACCCATGGGACAGGGAGAAGAAAAACTGTTTTTT.

This chain links TRBV5-4 with TRBJ2-1; 14 bases map to TRBD2. Germline CDR1 SGHNT, CDR2 YYREEE (reference sequence). The length of the CDR3 is 16 residues. The V and J ends lost 3 bases and 9 bases, in that order; junction bases with no gene match: 8. The DNA for the CDR3 is TGTGCCAGCAGCTCGAGACTAGCGGGGGGGCTTTTTGAGCAGTTCTTC. Its protein is CASSSRLAGGLFEQFF.

V gene TRBV6-5 combines with J gene TRBJ1-1; weak D call: TRBD1 (5 bases). This CDR3 spans 14 amino acids. V was cut by 6 bases and J by 5 bases, with 16 bases left in between. CDR1 is MNHEY and CDR2 is SVGAGI in the germline V gene. Written as DNA, the CDR3 is TGTGCCAGCAGCCGACGGGAGCGGGGGACTGAAGCTTTCTTT. This codes for CASSRRERGTEAFF.

The chain joins TRBV13 to TRBJ1-1; 7 nucleotides match TRBD1. V gave up 6 bases and J gave up 3 bases; unmatched junction bases: 7. Germline V lookup: CDR1 PRHDT, CDR2 FYEKMQ (reference sequence). The length of the CDR3 is 14 residues. This CDR3 is CASSIRQGHTEAFF. In nucleotides, the CDR3 is TGTGCCAGCAGTATACGACAGGGTCACACTGAAGCTTTCTTT.

The J gene is TRBJ2-6, the V gene TRBV11-2; a weak D match, TRBD1 (6 bases). This CDR3 region has 15 residues. V shed 5 bases and J shed 4 bases, with 12 bases lying between them. Germline V gene sequence: CDR1 SGHAT, CDR2 FQNNGV. Here the CDR3 DNA reads TGTGCCAGCAGCAATACAGGGTCGGGGGCCAACGTCCTGACTTTC. This sequence encodes CASSNTGSGANVLTF.

Regarding this clone: The junction and the germline gene differ at one end; a read error may be behind it. The chain combines TRBV5-1 with TRBJ2-1; 9 bases line up with TRBD2. Per the germline V gene, CDR1 is SGHRS and CDR2 is YFSETQ. The CDR3 runs 16 residues. In nucleotides, the CDR3 is TGCGCCGGCAGCTTGGGCCCTAGCGGGGCCTACAATGAGCAGTTCTTC. This gives the protein CAGSLGPSGAYNEQFF.